These 27 T cell receptor beta chains were all obtained from the same sample, sequenced in a study of PD-L1 blockade in urothelial cancer. Time point specified: pretreatment peripheral blood. Clones were read by immunoSEQ multiplex PCR, and TCRdb kept only the in-frame ones, dropping some. The sample lists 130,000 or so clones; about 81% were seen once. Sequencing was performed on PBMCs, taken around atezolizumab (anti-PD-L1) treatment. These receptors all come from a man aged 50-59 years with urothelial cancer.

This chain uses TRBV14 with TRBJ2-7; no clear D. CDR1 is SGHDN and CDR2 is FVKESK in the germline V gene. The CDR3 consists of 12 residues. Between the trimmed V and J ends, which lost 1 base and 5 bases, there was a span of 6 bases. CDR3 sequence: CASSQVSHEQYF. The CDR3 nucleotides read TGTGCCAGCAGCCAAGTTAGCCACGAGCAGTACTTC.

The rearrangement joins TRBV6-1 to TRBJ1-2; D unclear. Looked up from germline, CDR1 is MNHNS and CDR2 is SASEGT. The length of the CDR3 is 13 residues. The V end was cut by 7 bases, the J end by 5 bases, with 14 bases between. CDR3 amino acids: CASKASRVYGYTF. In DNA, the CDR3 is TGTGCCAGCAAAGCCTCCCGGGTATATGGCTACACCTTC.

The chain uses TRBV6-1 and TRBJ1-1; possibly TRBD1 for D (5 bases). Trimming shortened V by 0 bases and J by 7 bases, and 9 bases separated the two germline ends. Germline values: CDR1 MNHNS, CDR2 SASEGT. The CDR3 consists of 13 residues. CDR3 sequence: CASSEAGGGEAFF. The CDR3 bases are TGTGCCAGCAGTGAAGCCGGGGGGGGTGAAGCTTTCTTT.

This clone is classed as large (0.1 to 1%). V and J are TRBV2 and TRBJ2-1; 9 nucleotides line up with TRBD2. The trim removed 3 bases at V and 8 bases at J, leaving 5 bases unmatched. Germline V gene sequence: CDR1 SNHLY, CDR2 FYNNEI. The CDR3 contains 14 residues. CDR3: CASSEWVAGDEQFF. The CDR3 region has the DNA TGTGCCAGCAGTGAGTGGGTAGCGGGAGATGAGCAGTTCTTC. Using reference TRBV2 and TRBJ2-1 for the parts outside the CDR3, the full variable domain is EPEVTQTPSHQVTQMGQEVILRCVPISNHLYFYWYRQILGQKVEFLVSFYNNEISEKSEIFDDQFSVERPDGSNFTLKIRSTKLEDSAMYFCASSEWVAGDEQFFGPGTRLTVL.

The V and J genes are TRBV28 and TRBJ2-1, with 13 bases aligning to TRBD2. This CDR3 comprises 15 residues. J lost 9 bases, V lost 6 bases, and 8 bases had no gene match. Germline V lookup: CDR1 MDHEN, CDR2 SYDVKM. The CDR3 sequence: CASSITSGRVFEQFF. CDR3 DNA: TGTGCCAGCAGCATTACTAGCGGGAGGGTTTTTGAGCAGTTCTTC.

The chain links TRBV28 to TRBJ1-3; D may be TRBD1 (5 bases). Germline CDR1 MDHEN, CDR2 SYDVKM. V lost 6 bases and J 1 base, leaving 10 bases between the germline ends. The CDR3 is made up of 14 amino acids. CDR3 in amino acids: CASRTGGSGNTIYF. CDR3 sequence (DNA): TGTGCCAGCAGGACCGGGGGGTCTGGAAACACCATATATTTT.

This sequence joins TRBV14 and TRBJ2-1; TRBD1 matches 8 bases. Trimming removed 2 bases from V and 8 bases from J; junction bases left unmatched: 8. This CDR3 has 15 amino acids. From germline, CDR1 is SGHDN and CDR2 FVKESK. The chain's CDR3 is CASSQTGGPQYEQFF. The CDR3 DNA is TGTGCCAGCAGCCAAACAGGGGGTCCGCAATATGAGCAGTTCTTC.

This clone came up a few times. This chain connects TRBV19 to TRBJ1-6, with D unresolved. CDR1 is LNHDA and CDR2 is SQIVND in the germline V gene (reference sequence). Trimming left V 6 bases short and J 2 bases short, with 17 bases between. The CDR3 is made up of 17 amino acids. Written as DNA, the CDR3 is TGTGCCAGTAGCCCCGGCATCGGGGAAACCTATAATTCACCCCTCCACTTT. Translation: CASSPGIGETYNSPLHF.

CDR3 DNA: TGTGCCAGCAGCTTAATGTTAGCGGGAGCAAGTGAGCAGTTCTTC. Protein: CASSLMLAGASEQFF. The genes are TRBV7-3 and TRBJ2-1; 9 bases fit TRBD2. The V segment lost 1 base and the J segment 9 bases; nucleotides outside the gene matches: 7. The CDR3 contains 15 residues. Germline values: CDR1 SGHTA, CDR2 FQGTGA.

The rearrangement uses TRBV10-3 and TRBJ2-3; the match to TRBD2 covers 7 bases. This CDR3 contains 13 residues. V shed 6 bases, J shed 6 bases, and the junction held 6 bases outside the gene matches. Looked up from germline, CDR1 is ENHRY and CDR2 is SYGVKD. In DNA, the CDR3 is TGTGCCATCAGGGGCGGGAGCGGGGATACGCAGTATTTT. It yields the protein CAIRGGSGDTQYF.

The chain carries TRBV2 and TRBJ2-7; 8 bases are shared with TRBD2. Germline V CDR1 and CDR2: SNHLY, FYNNEI. The CDR3 loop spans 14 amino acids. V lost 4 bases and J lost 4; bases outside the gene matches: 6. The CDR3 DNA is TGTGCCAGCAGTGTTGGACTAGCTTATTACGAGCAGTACTTC. Protein sequence: CASSVGLAYYEQYF.

The chain recombines TRBV18 with TRBJ2-1, with 8 bases identical to TRBD2. The junction had 10 bases not matched to a gene; V was cut back by 3 bases and J by 6 bases. Germline lookup yields CDR1 KGHSH and CDR2 LQKENI. The CDR3 is 16 amino acids. The CDR3 sequence: CASSPQGLGSSNEQFF. The CDR3 DNA follows: TGTGCCAGCTCACCCCAGGGACTAGGGTCCAGCAATGAGCAGTTCTTC.

V gene TRBV5-1 combines with J gene TRBJ2-7, with 9 positions matching TRBD2. The CDR3 is 15 amino acids. The germline V gene encodes CDR1 SGHRS and CDR2 YFSETQ. With V trimmed by 4 bases and J by 0 bases, 5 bases remained unmatched. The CDR3 sequence: CASSDTSGFSYEQYF. DNA for the CDR3: TGCGCCAGCAGCGATACTAGCGGGTTCTCCTACGAGCAGTACTTC.

The rearrangement links TRBV18 to TRBJ1-6, with D perhaps matching TRBD1 (5 bases). V lost 4 bases, J lost 9 bases, and 19 bases lay in between. The germline gives CDR1 KGHSH, CDR2 LQKENI. This CDR3 is 16 amino acids long. CDR3 nucleotides: TGTGCCAGCTCACTCGGGCGCGGACACCTCCTTTCACCCCTCCACTTT. Translated, it gives CASSLGRGHLLSPLHF.

This chain connects TRBV6-5 to TRBJ1-3; D gene unclear. V lost 6 bases and J 0 bases, leaving 9 bases between the germline ends. This CDR3 has 14 residues. Looked up from germline, CDR1 is MNHEY and CDR2 is SVGAGI. For the CDR3, the DNA is TGTGCCAGCAGACCAGATTACTCTGGAAACACCATATATTTT. Its protein product is CASRPDYSGNTIYF.

Remarks on this clone: At one boundary the junction diverges from the germline segment, which might be a read error. The chain has TRBV7-7 and TRBJ1-4; a weak D match, TRBD1 (6 bases). In germline, CDR1 is SSHAT, CDR2 FNYEAQ (reference sequence). This CDR3 contains 16 residues. CDR3 amino acids: CASSPLPVGAAEKLFF. The CDR3 DNA is TGTGCTAGCAGCCCACTCCCTGTGGGGGCGGCTGAAAAACTGTTTTTT.

This sequence joins TRBV7-8 and TRBJ2-7; D not certain. Germline values: CDR1 SGHVS, CDR2 FQNEAQ. The CDR3 totals 11 residues. The V and J ends lost 4 bases and 6 bases respectively, with 7 bases between them. The CDR3 reads CASSSPLEQYF. The CDR3 coding sequence is TGTGCCAGCAGCTCTCCCCTCGAGCAGTACTTC.

The rearrangement joins TRBV6-1 to TRBJ1-5, with no clear D. V was trimmed by 1 base and J by 9 bases, leaving 7 bases between them. CDR3 length: 12 residues. CDR1 and CDR2 (germline): MNHNS, SASEGT. The CDR3: CASSEGTGPQHF. The CDR3 coding sequence is TGTGCCAGCAGTGAAGGTACGGGGCCCCAGCATTTT.

In DNA form, the CDR3 reads TGTGCCAGCACCCCCTCGGTAGCGGGACCCGGGGAGCTGTTTTTT. This encodes CASTPSVAGPGELFF. This chain joins TRBV9 and TRBJ2-2; 8 positions agree with TRBD2. Unmatched junction bases numbered 10, after V lost 6 bases and J lost 6 bases. The CDR3 contains 15 residues. Germline V gene data show CDR1 as SGDLS and CDR2 as YYNGEE.

The J gene is TRBJ2-7, the V gene TRBV6-5; D might be TRBD2 (6 bases). Trimming pared 6 bases from V and 3 bases from J, leaving 12 bases between. This CDR3 region has 13 residues. CDR1 MNHEY and CDR2 SVGAGI come from the germline V gene. The CDR3 DNA is TGTGCCAGCAGACGGGACTCGTACTACGAGCAGTACTTC. It codes for CASRRDSYYEQYF.

V is TRBV5-1 and J is TRBJ2-2; tentatively, D is TRBD1 (6 bases). The CDR3 extends over 16 amino acids. CDR1 and CDR2 from the germline V gene are SGHRS and YFSETQ. The V and J ends lost 4 bases and 4 bases respectively, with 17 bases between them. The CDR3 region has the DNA TGCGCCAGCAGCCAAGGGATCACAGGGCGCACCGGGGAGCTGTTTTTT. Protein sequence: CASSQGITGRTGELFF.

The V and J genes are TRBV28 and TRBJ1-3; 10 nucleotides agree with TRBD1. Trimming cost V 5 bases and J 4 bases; bases outside gene matches: 11. CDR1 and CDR2 from the germline V gene are MDHEN and SYDVKM. The CDR3 covers 17 residues. The CDR3 loop reads CASSIPGQGLTGNTIYF. The CDR3 DNA sequence: TGTGCCAGCAGTATTCCGGGACAGGGGCTTACAGGAAACACCATATATTTT.

The chain is built from TRBV28 and TRBJ2-3; 12 bases align to TRBD2. Germline CDR1 is MDHEN and CDR2 is SYDVKM. The CDR3 loop spans 19 amino acids. Trimming at V came to 4 bases and at J to 0 bases, leaving 11 bases not matched to a gene. CDR3 nucleotide sequence: TGTGCCAGCAGTTCCATAATATGGACTAGCGGGAAGAGCACAGATACGCAGTATTTT. Translating gives CASSSIIWTSGKSTDTQYF.

The genes are TRBV27 and TRBJ1-4; TRBD1 matches at 7 bases. In germline, CDR1 is MNHEY, CDR2 SMNVEV (reference sequence). The CDR3 consists of 17 residues. Trimming took 1 base from V and 4 from J; bases not matched to a gene: 9. The CDR3 is CASSLYPLRGLNEKLFF. CDR3 bases: TGTGCCAGCAGTTTATACCCGTTAAGGGGGCTTAATGAAAAACTGTTTTTT.

This sequence joins TRBV5-1 and TRBJ2-5; 13 bases agree with TRBD2. The ends lost 4 bases at V and 5 bases at J; junction bases unmatched: 11. The CDR3 runs to 17 residues. CDR1 and CDR2 (germline): SGHRS, YFSETQ. The CDR3, as DNA: TGCGCCAGCAGCAAAAATACCGGGACTAGCGGGACCGAGACCCAGTACTTC. It translates to CASSKNTGTSGTETQYF. The whole variable domain, filled in from reference TRBV5-1 and TRBJ2-5, reads KAGVTQTPRYLIKTRGQQVTLSCSPISGHRSVSWYQQTPGQGLQFLFEYFSETQRNKGNFPGRFSGRQFSNSRSEMNVSTLELGDSALYLCASSKNTGTSGTETQYFGPGTRLLVL.

The gene calls are TRBV6-6 and TRBJ1-2; D may be TRBD1 (5 bases). Per germline, CDR1 MNHNY and CDR2 SVGAGI (reference sequence). Trimming took off 6 bases at V and 0 bases at J, with 17 bases between the two ends. The CDR3 sequence is 16 residues long. This chain's CDR3 is CASRAAGTGSNYGYTF. DNA for the CDR3: TGTGCCAGCAGGGCAGCCGGGACTGGGTCTAACTATGGCTACACCTTC.

The chain links TRBV11-2 to TRBJ2-1; D is unclear. The CDR3 has 15 amino acids. V gave up 0 bases and J gave up 0 bases, with 6 bases separating them. Germline CDR1 reads SGHAT; CDR2 reads FQNNGV. Here the CDR3 reads CASSLDLSSYNEQFF. The CDR3 region has the DNA TGTGCCAGCAGCTTAGATCTGAGCTCCTACAATGAGCAGTTCTTC.